These 29 T cell receptor beta chains share one sample of origin, sequenced in a study of blood T cells in healthy people across ages. Primed by a sample-barcoded 5' primer and a J-beta primer mix, a second PCR proceeded for roughly 6 to 12 cycles. MiXCR was run by TCRdb on the 5' RACE reads, yielding one entry per CDR3 protein. Of just under 550,000 distinct CDR3 sequences in the sample, approximately 25% were seen once. These data were also reused for a study on T cells of mothers and their children.

Sequencing was performed on blood. These receptors originate from a boy younger than 18 in good health.

V usage is TRBV7-9 and J usage is TRBJ1-2, with 7 bases aligning to TRBD1. CDR3 length: 14 residues. V trimming: 4 bases; J trimming: 8 bases; junction bases outside the gene matches: 10. Germline V lookup: CDR1 SEHNR, CDR2 FQNEAQ (reference sequence). CDR3 in amino acids: CASSSTDRAGGYTF. The CDR3, as DNA: TGTGCCAGCAGCTCCACCGACAGGGCTGGCGGCTACACCTTC.

V is TRBV5-1 and J is TRBJ2-7, with 11 nucleotides matching TRBD1. The V gene's germline CDR1 is SGHRS and CDR2 YFSETQ. This CDR3 is 14 amino acids long. V gave up 8 bases and J gave up 1 base; unmatched junction bases: 5. CDR3 protein: CASRTGGQSYEQYF. The CDR3 coding sequence is TGCGCCAGTAGGACAGGGGGCCAATCCTACGAGCAGTACTTC.

This clonotype was picked up one time. Possible read error: a much larger clone is one base away. The V gene is TRBV29-1, the J gene TRBJ2-5, with TRBD2 matching 12 bases. The J call is in doubt because the DNA end fits TRBJ2-7 better. From germline, CDR1 is SQVTM and CDR2 ANQGSEA. The CDR3 is 13 amino acids. The CDR3 nucleotides are TGCACCGGAGCTAGCGGGAGGGGCTACGAGCAGTACTTC. The encoded protein is CTGASGRGYEQYF.

Only a few counts were recorded for this clonotype. The CDR3 DNA follows: TGTGCCAGCAGCCCTCTAGCGGGCTCCTCCTACGAGCAGTACTTC. Translating it yields CASSPLAGSSYEQYF. The J gene is TRBJ2-7, the V gene TRBV7-2, with 8 bases fitting TRBD2. Trimming removed 5 bases from V and 0 bases from J; junction bases left unmatched: 6. This CDR3 spans 15 amino acids. Per germline, CDR1 SGHTA and CDR2 FQGNSA. Filled out from reference TRBV7-2 and TRBJ2-7, the complete variable domain reads GAGVSQSPSNKVTEKGKDVELRCDPISGHTALYWYRQSLGQGLEFLIYFQGNSAPDKSGLPSDRFSAERTGGSVSTLTIQRTQQEDSAVYLCASSPLAGSSYEQYFGPGTRLTVT.

A few counts support this clonotype. The genes are TRBV3-1 and TRBJ1-1, with D possibly being TRBD1 (5 bases). V lost 4 bases and J lost 11, with 14 bases in between. Germline V CDR1 and CDR2: LGHDT, YNNKEL (reference sequence). The CDR3 totals 12 residues. CDR3 nucleotide sequence: TGTGCCAGCAGCCTTCAGGGATCCCGTGCTTTCTTT. Translated, it gives CASSLQGSRAFF.

The chain joins TRBV24-1 to TRBJ2-7; D unclear. The CDR3 totals 15 residues. V dropped 3 bases and J dropped 2 bases, with 13 bases sitting between them. Germline CDR1 is KGHDR and CDR2 is SFDVKD. CDR3 nucleotides: TGTGCCACCAGTGATAGGCCAGAGACGGCCTACGAGCAGTACTTC. Amino acids: CATSDRPETAYEQYF.

This clonotype was recorded many times. The V gene is TRBV24-1, the J gene TRBJ2-7, with 8 bases lining up with TRBD2. The CDR3 is made up of 13 amino acids. CDR1 and CDR2 (germline): KGHDR, SFDVKD. Trimming took 3 bases from V and 6 from J; bases not matched to a gene: 3. DNA of the CDR3: TGTGCCACCAGTGATAGCGGGAGTGGCGAGCAGTACTTC. Its protein product is CATSDSGSGEQYF.

This chain connects TRBV4-3 to TRBJ2-3; 8 bases are a match to TRBD2. The length of the CDR3 is 15 residues. CDR1 and CDR2 from the germline V gene are LGHNA and YSLEER. Trimming removed 3 bases from V and 4 bases from J; junction bases left unmatched: 6. DNA of the CDR3: TGCGCCAGCAGCCACGCCAGAGCGGGAGCAGATACGCAGTATTTT. It yields the protein CASSHARAGADTQYF.

For the CDR3, the DNA is TGTGCCAGCACCACCGAGCGGGGACAGGGGATGTACAATGAGCAGTTCTTC. Amino acid sequence: CASTTERGQGMYNEQFF. The chain joins TRBV11-2 to TRBJ2-1; 10 bases match TRBD1. Germline CDR1 is SGHAT and CDR2 is FQNNGV. The CDR3 consists of 17 residues. The V segment lost 7 bases and the J segment 4 bases; nucleotides outside the gene matches: 13.

This clonotype was observed a handful of times. The chain is built from TRBV7-2 and TRBJ2-2; weak D call: TRBD1 (5 bases). Trimming removed 5 bases from V and 2 bases from J, with 15 bases in between. The V gene's germline CDR1 is SGHTA and CDR2 FQGNSA. The length of the CDR3 is 16 residues. The chain's CDR3 is CASSPATVLNTGELFF. In DNA form, the CDR3 reads TGTGCCAGCAGCCCGGCGACAGTCCTCAACACCGGGGAGCTGTTTTTT.

The chain combines TRBV30 with TRBJ2-3, with 7 bases matching TRBD2. V trimming: 0 bases; J trimming: 0 bases; junction bases outside the gene matches: 3. The CDR3 consists of 15 residues. CDR1 GTSNPN and CDR2 SVGIG come from the germline V gene (reference sequence). The CDR3 loop is CAWSVERGSTDTQYF. CDR3 nucleotides: TGTGCCTGGAGTGTCGAGCGGGGAAGCACAGATACGCAGTATTTT.

The gene calls are TRBV28 and TRBJ2-5; TRBD2 matches 7 bases. V was clipped by 4 bases and J by 0 bases; unmatched bases: 8. This CDR3 has 16 residues. Germline values: CDR1 MDHEN, CDR2 SYDVKM. CDR3: CASSWLWGGDQETQYF. CDR3 DNA: TGTGCCAGCAGTTGGCTTTGGGGAGGGGACCAAGAGACCCAGTACTTC.

A few counts support this clonotype. The chain is built from TRBV20-1 and TRBJ1-1; no reliable D call. CDR3 size: 13 residues. CDR1 is DFQATT, CDR2 SNEGSKA, per germline (reference sequence). The V end was cut by 1 base, the J end by 1 base, with 7 bases between. CDR3 amino acids: CSARVPGNTEAFF. DNA for the CDR3: TGCAGTGCTAGAGTGCCCGGGAACACTGAAGCTTTCTTT.

The gene calls are TRBV7-9 and TRBJ1-6; D is ambiguous. V shed 5 bases and J shed 5 bases, with 19 bases lying between them. Germline V lookup: CDR1 SEHNR, CDR2 FQNEAQ (reference sequence). The CDR3 runs to 17 residues. Here the CDR3 DNA reads TGTGCCAGCAGCGACCCGAGGATGAGCGGGGATAATTCACCCCTCCACTTT. It specifies CASSDPRMSGDNSPLHF.

This clonotype was counted between two and nine times. V gene TRBV2 combines with J gene TRBJ2-5; D is unresolved. Judging by the DNA end, TRBJ2-1 fits better; the J call may be wrong. Germline V gene sequence: CDR1 SNHLY, CDR2 FYNNEI. This CDR3 is 14 amino acids long. The CDR3 sequence is CASLLYPPYNEQFF. The CDR3 coding sequence is TGTGCCAGCCTGCTCTACCCCCCGTACAATGAGCAGTTCTTC.

The sample holds a few counts of this clonotype. The gene calls are TRBV3-1 and TRBJ2-7; 8 nucleotides match TRBD2. The CDR3 has 14 residues. V lost 5 bases and J lost 3; bases outside the gene matches: 6. Germline V gives CDR1 LGHDT, CDR2 YNNKEL (reference sequence). The chain's CDR3 is CASSYGGGLYEQYF. The CDR3 bases are TGTGCCAGCAGCTACGGCGGGGGGCTCTACGAGCAGTACTTC.

The chain carries TRBV6-2 or TRBV6-3 and TRBJ2-7, with a weak D call TRBD1 (6 bases). CDR1 MNHEY and CDR2 SVGEGT come from the germline V gene. Deletions cut 7 bases from V and 4 bases from J, with 20 bases between. The CDR3 is 15 amino acids. DNA for the CDR3: TGTGCCAGCACCCAGGTGGGGGCCGGATATTACGAGCAGTACTTC. Its translation: CASTQVGAGYYEQYF.

This rearrangement joins TRBV12-3 or TRBV12-4 to TRBJ2-7, with 11 bases lining up with TRBD1. The CDR3 extends over 14 amino acids. V lost 7 bases and J lost 3; bases outside the gene matches: 5. The CDR3 loop reads CASKPGTGGYEQYF. CDR3 coding DNA: TGTGCCAGCAAACCCGGGACAGGGGGCTACGAGCAGTACTTC.

V is TRBV27 and J is TRBJ2-1, with D possibly called TRBD1 or TRBD2 (5 bases each). Trimming took off 5 bases at V and 7 bases at J, with 12 bases between the two ends. CDR1 MNHEY and CDR2 SMNVEV come from the germline V gene (reference sequence). The length of the CDR3 is 13 residues. CDR3: CASSPGTANEQFF. DNA of the CDR3: TGTGCCAGCAGTCCCGGGACGGCGAATGAGCAGTTCTTC.

This clonotype was recorded a few times. One junction end does not reproduce the germline sequence, and a read error may be involved. V usage is TRBV6-5 and J usage is TRBJ2-6, with a weak D call TRBD1 (6 bases). Germline CDR1 MNHEY, CDR2 SVGAGI. CDR3 size: 18 residues. CDR3 sequence (DNA): TGTGCCACCAGTTACTATGGGACATGGGTGTCCGGGGCCAACGTCCTGACTTTC. This translates into CATSYYGTWVSGANVLTF.

This clonotype occurred a few times. This rearrangement joins TRBV6-2 or TRBV6-3 to TRBJ2-7; TRBD1 agrees at 7 bases. Losses at the gene ends were 0 bases for V and 2 bases for J; bases not matched to a gene: 7. Germline V gene data show CDR1 as MNHEY and CDR2 as SVGEGT. The CDR3 sequence is 16 residues long. For the CDR3, the DNA is TGTGCCAGCAGTTACTCGAGGGACAGCGAGCCCTACGAGCAGTACTTC. Encoded protein: CASSYSRDSEPYEQYF.

This clonotype was observed a handful of times. V is TRBV6-6 and J is TRBJ2-5, with D tentatively TRBD1 or TRBD2 (6 bases each). The end of the DNA aligns better with TRBJ2-7, so the J call may be wrong. The CDR3 has 16 amino acids. The V gene's germline CDR1 is MNHNY and CDR2 SVGAGI (reference sequence). In DNA, the CDR3 is TGTGCCAGCACCAGGGGTGGGGGGATCGTATCCTACGAGCAGTACTTC. This encodes CASTRGGGIVSYEQYF.

The chain is built from TRBV5-1 and TRBJ2-2; 11 positions match TRBD1. Germline values: CDR1 SGHRS, CDR2 YFSETQ. This CDR3 contains 17 residues. V shed 0 bases, J shed 5 bases, and the junction held 6 bases outside the gene matches. The CDR3 loop reads CASSLDGQGAWTGELFF. The DNA for the CDR3 is TGCGCCAGCAGCTTGGACGGACAGGGGGCATGGACCGGGGAGCTGTTTTTT.

The gene calls are TRBV7-8 and TRBJ2-5, with TRBD1 matching 9 bases. The CDR3 has 13 residues. Trimming at V came to 5 bases and at J to 4 bases, leaving 2 bases not matched to a gene. In germline, CDR1 is SGHVS, CDR2 FQNEAQ. The CDR3 region is CASSMGQGETQYF. In DNA form, the CDR3 reads TGTGCCAGCAGCATGGGACAGGGAGAGACCCAGTACTTC.

This clonotype showed up just a few times. This chain uses TRBV12-3 or TRBV12-4 with TRBJ2-3, with TRBD1 matching over 8 bases. V lost 5 bases, J lost 6 bases, and 10 bases stayed unmatched. CDR3 size: 15 residues. The DNA for the CDR3 is TGTGCCAGCAGTCACGACAGGGGATTTTCGGATACGCAGTATTTT. This gives the protein CASSHDRGFSDTQYF.

This chain uses TRBV14 with TRBJ2-2; no clear D gene. The CDR3 has 17 amino acids. Germline CDR1 and CDR2: SGHDN and FVKESK. Trimming left V 0 bases short and J 3 bases short, with 14 bases between. The CDR3, as DNA: TGTGCCAGCAGCCAAGATGTCCGGGCCAGCGACACCGGGGAGCTGTTTTTT. Translation: CASSQDVRASDTGELFF.

This clonotype came up a few times. The chain uses TRBV5-1 and TRBJ2-7, with D hard to call. This CDR3 is built from 14 residues. Germline values: CDR1 SGHRS, CDR2 YFSETQ. The ends were cut back, 2 bases at V and 1 base at J, with 10 bases in the middle. CDR3: CASSFSDGSYEQYF. CDR3 sequence (DNA): TGCGCCAGCAGCTTCTCGGACGGATCCTACGAGCAGTACTTC.

This chain connects TRBV20-1 to TRBJ2-1, with a weak D call TRBD2 (6 bases). The length of the CDR3 is 16 residues. V lost 7 bases to trimming and J lost 2 bases, with 21 bases between them. Per the germline V gene, CDR1 is DFQATT and CDR2 is SNEGSKA (reference sequence). This CDR3 is CSGQTASAKTYNEQFF. CDR3 DNA: TGCAGTGGTCAGACGGCTAGCGCAAAAACCTACAATGAGCAGTTCTTC.

This clonotype came up many times. The rearrangement links TRBV24-1 to TRBJ2-7, with D perhaps TRBD2 (6 bases). The germline CDR1 and CDR2 sequences are KGHDR and SFDVKD. The germline V and J ends were trimmed by 8 bases and 0 bases, with 16 bases remaining between them. The CDR3 sequence is 15 residues long. The CDR3 bases are TGTGCCACCACCGCTTATTCGGGAGTCTCCTACGAGCAGTACTTC. Its protein is CATTAYSGVSYEQYF.